Below, 21 T cell receptor beta chains from the same sample are listed, as sequenced in a study of T cell repertoires in cytomegalovirus infection. TCRdb passed the reads through MiXCR, listing each CDR3 protein once. The sample has approximately 340,000 distinct CDR3 sequences, just under 30% seen once. The antigens of these receptors remain unknown. The sequences come from cultured PBMCs, collected from culture after CMV antigen stimulation. These receptors were collected from a human donor in good health (CMV status not recorded). Some clones in this sample may be carry-over from other donors' samples.

This rearrangement joins TRBV7-2 to TRBJ2-1; 12 nucleotides match TRBD1. From germline, CDR1 is SGHTA and CDR2 FQGNSA. J gave up 10 bases and V 7 bases, and 8 bases lay outside the gene matches. The CDR3 extends over 14 amino acids. Here the CDR3 DNA reads TGTGCCAGCAACGAACCCGGGACAGGGGGCGAGCAGTTCTTC. This codes for CASNEPGTGGEQFF.

This clonotype showed up many times. One end of the junction does not line up with germline, which may come from a read error. The chain recombines TRBV13 with TRBJ2-5, with TRBD2 matching 8 bases. Germline values: CDR1 PRHDT, CDR2 FYEKMQ (reference sequence). CDR3 length: 15 amino acids. The CDR3 loop reads CASSLGDLAGVTQYF. In nucleotides, the CDR3 is TGTGCCAGCAGCCTAGGGGATCTAGCGGGCGTGACCCAGTACTTC.

This chain connects TRBV6-1 to TRBJ1-4, with TRBD1 as a possible D gene (5 bases). Trimming took 8 bases from V and 6 from J, leaving 13 bases between them. CDR1 and CDR2 (germline): MNHNS, SASEGT. This CDR3 region has 13 residues. The CDR3 protein is CASQGGAHEKLFF. Here the CDR3 DNA reads TGTGCCAGCCAAGGAGGGGCCCATGAAAAACTGTTTTTT.

V is TRBV15 and J is TRBJ1-3, with D perhaps TRBD1 (6 bases). The CDR3 has 16 amino acids. V was cut by 5 bases and J by 2 bases, with 16 bases left in between. The germline CDR1 and CDR2 sequences are LNHNV and YYDKDF (reference sequence). The CDR3 is CATSLGGAGAGNTIYF. The CDR3 DNA reads TGTGCCACCAGCCTTGGGGGGGCGGGGGCTGGAAACACCATATATTTT.

This clonotype was seen a few times. The chain couples TRBV18 to TRBJ2-2, with 7 bases aligning to TRBD2. Looked up from germline, CDR1 is KGHSH and CDR2 is LQKENI. The CDR3 spans 17 residues. V dropped 2 bases and J dropped 4; count of bases not matched to a gene: 10. CDR3 bases: TGTGCCAGCTCACCAGAGGGGCTAGCGGAACGCACCGGGGAGCTGTTTTTT. This gives the protein CASSPEGLAERTGELFF.

The chain is built from TRBV6-1 and TRBJ2-7; TRBD1 is a possible D gene (6 bases). The V and J ends lost 4 bases and 3 bases respectively, with 19 bases between them. Germline V gene data show CDR1 as MNHNS and CDR2 as SASEGT. The CDR3 has 16 amino acids. In DNA form, the CDR3 reads TGTGCCAGCAGTGCGAACGGGACACCGAACTTCTACGAGCAGTACTTC. This gives the protein CASSANGTPNFYEQYF.

The chain joins TRBV11-2 to TRBJ1-1; D might be TRBD1 (5 bases). From germline, CDR1 is SGHAT and CDR2 FQNNGV. This CDR3 is 16 amino acids long. V was cut by 9 bases and J by 1 base, with 21 bases left in between. The CDR3 DNA follows: TGTGCCAGGAAGTCCCCGGGGCGCAAAGGGAACACTGAAGCTTTCTTT. It yields the protein CARKSPGRKGNTEAFF.

The chain links TRBV20-1 to TRBJ2-7; the D is unclear. Germline V lookup: CDR1 DFQATT, CDR2 SNEGSKA (reference sequence). The ends were cut back, 3 bases at V and 0 bases at J, with 9 bases in the middle. The CDR3 covers 13 residues. The CDR3 region is CSASYDISYEQYF. The CDR3 nucleotides are TGCAGTGCTAGTTATGACATCTCCTACGAGCAGTACTTC.

The chain joins TRBV7-2 to TRBJ2-3; D perhaps matches TRBD2 (5 bases). There are 14 residues in the CDR3. Germline assignment: CDR1 SGHTA and CDR2 FQGNSA. The V gene lost 9 bases and the J gene lost 2 bases, with 15 bases spanning the gap. This chain's CDR3 is CASLPAVPTDTQYF. As DNA, the CDR3 is TGTGCCAGTCTTCCAGCGGTTCCCACAGATACGCAGTATTTT. Combining the CDR3 with reference TRBV7-2 and TRBJ2-3 gives the whole variable domain GAGVSQSPSNKVTEKGKDVELRCDPISGHTALYWYRQSLGQGLEFLIYFQGNSAPDKSGLPSDRFSAERTGGSVSTLTIQRTQQEDSAVYLCASLPAVPTDTQYFGPGTRLTVL.

The gene calls are TRBV30 and TRBJ1-1; D unresolved. This CDR3 has 15 residues. Germline V gene lookup returns CDR1 GTSNPN and CDR2 SVGIG (reference sequence). Between the trimmed V and J ends, which lost 2 bases and 4 bases, there was a span of 17 bases. CDR3 coding DNA: TGTGCCTGGAGTATATCACGAGCGGGAAGCACTGAAGCTTTCTTT. This sequence encodes CAWSISRAGSTEAFF.

The rearrangement uses TRBV12-3 or TRBV12-4 and TRBJ1-3, with D maybe TRBD1 (6 bases). This CDR3 region has 15 residues. The V and J ends lost 6 bases and 4 bases respectively, with 16 bases between them. The CDR3 here is CASSPGRGSGNTIYF. CDR3 in DNA: TGTGCCAGCAGCCCGGGGAGGGGGTCAGGAAACACCATATATTTT.

This clonotype was counted only a few times. The V call is TRBV7-3, the J call TRBJ2-1; TRBD2 is a possible D gene (5 bases). Trimming took 0 bases from V and 7 from J, leaving 22 bases between them. This CDR3 is built from 18 residues. Germline CDR1 SGHTA, CDR2 FQGTGA. CDR3 amino acids: CASSLTGVRGPFANEQFF. CDR3 in DNA: TGTGCCAGCAGCTTAACGGGAGTGCGTGGACCCTTCGCGAATGAGCAGTTCTTC.

This chain joins TRBV5-4 and TRBJ2-2; 9 nucleotides line up with TRBD1. Losses at the gene ends were 6 bases for V and 3 bases for J; bases not matched to a gene: 9. The germline gives CDR1 SGHNT, CDR2 YYREEE (reference sequence). The CDR3 has 16 amino acids. In DNA form, the CDR3 reads TGTGCCAGCACCCCCGGGACAGGGCGACACACCGGGGAGCTGTTTTTT. Its protein product is CASTPGTGRHTGELFF.

CDR3 sequence (DNA): TGCAGTGCTAGTTCGAGCGGGATAAACACCGGGGAGCTGTTTTTT. This encodes CSASSSGINTGELFF. The gene calls are TRBV20-1 and TRBJ2-2; 7 nucleotides align to TRBD2. The ends lost 3 bases at V and 2 bases at J; junction bases unmatched: 6. Germline V lookup: CDR1 DFQATT, CDR2 SNEGSKA (reference sequence). The CDR3 length is 15 residues.

About this clonotype itself: It may be a read error: a sequence one base away is much more abundant. The CDR3 DNA follows: TGTGCCGGCAGACTCGTAGGGGATACGCAGTATTTT. It codes for CAGRLVGDTQYF. The rearrangement links TRBV5-8 to TRBJ2-3; no clear D gene. Germline CDR1 reads SGHTS; CDR2 reads YDEGEE. The CDR3 runs 12 residues.

There are a few counts of this clonotype. The chain is built from TRBV28 and TRBJ1-3; D gene ambiguous. CDR1 is MDHEN and CDR2 is SYDVKM in the germline V gene. V dropped 8 bases and J dropped 3 bases, with 11 bases sitting between them. The CDR3 is 13 amino acids. The CDR3 loop reads CASGWSGGNTIYF. CDR3 bases: TGTGCCAGCGGGTGGAGTGGTGGAAACACCATATATTTT.

The CDR3 DNA is TGTGCCAGCAGTGAATTGGGATCTGGTCTAGATACGCAGTATTTT. This gives the protein CASSELGSGLDTQYF. The chain joins TRBV25-1 to TRBJ2-3; D ambiguous. The CDR3 is 15 amino acids. The ends were cut back, 1 base at V and 5 bases at J, with 13 bases in the middle. Germline loops: CDR1 MGHDK, CDR2 SYGVNS. The full variable domain, rest sourced from reference TRBV25-1 and TRBJ2-3, is EADIYQTPRYLVIGTGKKITLECSQTMGHDKMYWYQQDPGMELHLIHYSYGVNSTEKGDLSSESTVSRIRTEHFPLTLESARPSHTSQYLCASSELGSGLDTQYFGPGTRLTVL.

This sequence joins TRBV10-3 and TRBJ1-5, with 8 nucleotides matching TRBD1. Trimming at V came to 4 bases and at J to 5 bases, leaving 7 bases not matched to a gene. The CDR3 totals 15 residues. The germline V gene has CDR1 ENHRY and CDR2 SYGVKD. The CDR3 sequence: CAISAGQGLDQPQHF. The DNA of the CDR3 is TGTGCCATCAGTGCCGGACAGGGACTCGATCAGCCCCAGCATTTT.

V gene TRBV7-2 combines with J gene TRBJ2-1; 8 nucleotides match TRBD2. The CDR3 runs 15 residues. V shed 5 bases and J 6 bases; nucleotides not matched to a gene: 9. CDR1 SGHTA and CDR2 FQGNSA come from the germline V gene. The CDR3 is CASSRPGAGGNEQFF. The DNA for the CDR3 is TGTGCCAGCAGCCGCCCAGGCGCGGGAGGCAATGAGCAGTTCTTC.

This clonotype was detected a few times. This chain links TRBV6-1 with TRBJ1-6, with no clear D. Trimming removed 0 bases at V and 12 bases at J, with 9 bases between. CDR3 length equals 13 residues. Germline V gives CDR1 MNHNS, CDR2 SASEGT. CDR3 protein: CASSEAQRLPLHF. CDR3 coding DNA: TGTGCCAGCAGTGAAGCGCAACGGCTACCCCTCCACTTT.

The chain carries TRBV6-5 and TRBJ2-1; 7 nucleotides agree with TRBD2. The CDR3 contains 16 residues. With V trimmed by 4 bases and J by 5 bases, 11 bases remained unmatched. CDR1 and CDR2 (germline): MNHEY, SVGAGI. In DNA, the CDR3 is TGTGCCAGCAGTTCCTCCAGCGGGGTCACCCACAATGAGCAGTTCTTC. It codes for CASSSSSGVTHNEQFF.